One and the same sample provided the 7 T cell receptor beta chains below, sequenced in a study of OX40 agonist ivuxolimab in advanced cancers. TCRdb's copy holds only in-frame clones and misses some; the assay was immunoSEQ multiplex PCR. The repertoire has fewer than 55,000 clones, 80% to 90% of them found once; the top ten carry approximately 20%. The specimen was CD4+ or CD8+ T cells sorted from blood, collected in a trial of the OX40 agonist ivuxolimab. These receptor sequences come from an adult with an advanced solid tumor such as melanoma, head and neck, liver or kidney cancer.

This clone has ten or more counts. The chain employs TRBV27 and TRBJ2-2, with 7 bases fitting TRBD2. This CDR3 has 16 amino acids. The V gene end was trimmed by 6 bases and the J gene end by 1 base; junction bases not matched to a gene: 8. The germline V gene encodes CDR1 MNHEY and CDR2 SMNVEV (reference sequence). CDR3 DNA: TGTGCCAGCAGACCGGGACTAACAATGAACACCGGGGAGCTGTTTTTT. Translated: CASRPGLTMNTGELFF.

This sequence joins TRBV28 and TRBJ1-3; 9 nucleotides line up with TRBD1. This CDR3 spans 14 amino acids. Per the germline V gene, CDR1 is MDHEN and CDR2 is SYDVKM. Trimming took 8 bases from V and 8 from J; bases not matched to a gene: 10. The CDR3 loop is CASLSLTGGHTIYF. The DNA for the CDR3 is TGTGCCAGCCTTTCCTTGACAGGGGGTCACACCATATATTTT.

The chain combines TRBV28 with TRBJ1-1; maybe TRBD1 (6 bases). This CDR3 has 15 amino acids. With 7 bases removed from V and 6 bases from J, the gap between germline ends came to 21 bases. Per the germline V gene, CDR1 is MDHEN and CDR2 is SYDVKM. CDR3 in amino acids: CASISLGQGLSEAFF. The CDR3 bases are TGTGCCAGCATCTCTTTGGGGCAGGGGTTATCTGAAGCTTTCTTT.

The chain employs TRBV7-9 and TRBJ1-3; maybe TRBD1 (5 bases). This CDR3 contains 15 residues. CDR1 is SEHNR and CDR2 is FQNEAQ in the germline V gene (reference sequence). V lost 9 bases and J 0 bases, leaving 15 bases between the germline ends. The CDR3 region has the DNA TGTGCCAGTCCTCCGGGGGGGGACTCTGGAAACACCATATATTTT. It codes for CASPPGGDSGNTIYF.

This clone was detected once. The CDR3 DNA follows: TGTGCCAGCAGGACTAGCGGGGCCCCCGAGCAGTACTTC. It encodes CASRTSGAPEQYF. The J gene is TRBJ2-7, the V gene TRBV5-4, with TRBD2 matching over 11 bases. This CDR3 contains 13 residues. From germline, CDR1 is SGHNT and CDR2 YYREEE (reference sequence). Trimming removed 5 bases from V and 6 bases from J; junction bases left unmatched: 4. Full variable domain (rest looked up from reference TRBV5-4 and TRBJ2-7): ETGVTQSPTHLIKTRGQQVTLRCSSQSGHNTVSWYQQALGQGPQFIFQYYREEENGRGNFPPRFSGLQFPNYSSELNVNALELDDSALYLCASRTSGAPEQYFGPGTRLTVT.

The CDR3 spells CASSLIRGDGYTF. DNA of the CDR3: TGTGCCAGCAGTTTAATCAGAGGAGATGGCTACACCTTC. The chain combines TRBV28 with TRBJ1-2; D unclear. The V end was cut by 2 bases, the J end by 6 bases, with 10 bases between. CDR3 length equals 13 residues. Germline CDR1 MDHEN, CDR2 SYDVKM.

The genes are TRBV28 and TRBJ1-2, with 10 bases lining up with TRBD1. V lost 6 bases to trimming and J lost 4 bases; unmatched junction nucleotides: 8. The CDR3 contains 15 residues. Germline values: CDR1 MDHEN, CDR2 SYDVKM. The CDR3 protein is CASSYGTGDLYGYTF. CDR3 sequence (DNA): TGTGCCAGCAGCTACGGGACAGGGGACCTCTATGGCTACACCTTC.